The 20 T cell receptor beta chains below were found in one sample sequenced in a study of T-cell memory formation after mild COVID-19. TCRdb reprocessed the 5' RACE reads with MiXCR, giving one entry per CDR3 protein. Of some 290,000 distinct CDR3 sequences in the sample, about a sixth were seen once. Material: PBMCs or a T cell subset sorted from them (not recorded which). Source of these receptors: a man aged 18 to 30 who had mild COVID-19 (a few samples of this study predate the infection). Cell type and time point are not known.

V gene TRBV7-9 combines with J gene TRBJ2-1; 8 bases match TRBD2. The CDR3 has 17 residues. Germline CDR1 reads SEHNR; CDR2 reads FQNEAQ (reference sequence). The ends lost 0 bases at V and 0 bases at J; junction bases unmatched: 4. In nucleotides, the CDR3 is TGTGCCAGCAGCTTAGCTGAGCGGGGGCCCTCCTACAATGAGCAGTTCTTC. Its translation is CASSLAERGPSYNEQFF.

This clonotype was detected only a few times. The chain recombines TRBV3-1 with TRBJ1-1; D remains ambiguous. Trimming left V 1 base short and J 9 bases short, with 9 bases between. The CDR3 loop spans 12 amino acids. The V gene's germline CDR1 is LGHDT and CDR2 YNNKEL (reference sequence). The CDR3 here is CASSQGEGKAFF. CDR3 in DNA: TGTGCCAGCAGCCAAGGGGAAGGGAAAGCTTTCTTT.

This clonotype has more than one count but fewer than ten. This chain links TRBV6-5 with TRBJ2-7, with D tentatively TRBD1 or TRBD2 (5 bases each). This CDR3 comprises 17 residues. V was cut by 4 bases and J by 5 bases, with 24 bases left in between. The V gene's germline CDR1 is MNHEY and CDR2 SVGAGI. Here the CDR3 DNA reads TGTGCCAGCAGTTTTTTGACCCCCCGTGGGGGATTCGACGAGCAGTACGTC. Translated, it gives CASSFLTPRGGFDEQYV.

This clonotype has only a few counts. The chain is built from TRBV27 and TRBJ1-1; D is ambiguous. Trimming left V 4 bases short and J 5 bases short, with 8 bases between. This CDR3 has 12 residues. Germline loops: CDR1 MNHEY, CDR2 SMNVEV (reference sequence). This chain's CDR3 is CASSWGGTEAFF. Here the CDR3 DNA reads TGTGCCAGCAGTTGGGGTGGGACTGAAGCTTTCTTT.

This clonotype was recorded many times. The chain recombines TRBV6-6 with TRBJ1-4, with 9 bases identical to TRBD1. Looked up from germline, CDR1 is MNHNY and CDR2 is SVGAGI (reference sequence). CDR3 length: 12 amino acids. The J segment lost 12 bases and the V segment lost 3 bases, leaving 2 bases of the junction unmatched. The DNA for the CDR3 is TGTGCCAGCAGTTATAGGGACAGGGAACTGTTTTTT. It codes for CASSYRDRELFF.

V and J are TRBV13 and TRBJ2-3; D unclear. Trimming removed 0 bases at V and 3 bases at J, with 13 bases between. From germline, CDR1 is PRHDT and CDR2 FYEKMQ (reference sequence). The CDR3 extends over 16 amino acids. Here the CDR3 reads CASSLGALGKTDTQYF. The CDR3, as DNA: TGTGCCAGCAGCTTAGGCGCGCTAGGGAAAACAGATACGCAGTATTTT.

The chain couples TRBV5-1 to TRBJ1-2; D remains unclear. The CDR3 is made up of 14 amino acids. Deletions cut 0 bases from V and 6 bases from J, with 12 bases between. Germline loops: CDR1 SGHRS, CDR2 YFSETQ. CDR3 coding DNA: TGCGCCAGCAGCTTGGAGACCGCTCCTGATGGCTACACCTTC. It encodes CASSLETAPDGYTF. The full variable domain, completed using reference TRBV5-1 and TRBJ1-2, is KAGVTQTPRYLIKTRGQQVTLSCSPISGHRSVSWYQQTPGQGLQFLFEYFSETQRNKGNFPGRFSGRQFSNSRSEMNVSTLELGDSALYLCASSLETAPDGYTFGSGTRLTVV.

The CDR3 sequence: CASSFGGQGLTEAFF. In DNA, the CDR3 is TGTGCCAGCAGCTTTGGGGGACAGGGTCTTACTGAAGCTTTCTTT. The chain combines TRBV7-2 with TRBJ1-1; 9 bases line up with TRBD1. The CDR3 has 15 residues. Unmatched junction bases numbered 7, after V lost 3 bases and J lost 5 bases. The germline CDR1 and CDR2 sequences are SGHTA and FQGNSA.

In its sample, this clonotype was seen many times. The rearrangement links TRBV7-3 to TRBJ2-1, with D possibly TRBD2 on 7 matching bases. The CDR3 is 15 residues long. V lost 5 bases, J lost 2 bases, and 13 bases lay in between. Germline V CDR1 and CDR2: SGHTA, FQGTGA. CDR3 sequence: CASSLIGGPYNEQFF. Written as DNA, the CDR3 is TGTGCCAGCAGCCTTATCGGGGGGCCCTACAATGAGCAGTTCTTC.

This clonotype appeared a few times. V is TRBV5-1 and J is TRBJ2-5; 9 bases agree with TRBD2. Trimming cost V 2 bases and J 7 bases; bases outside gene matches: 15. The CDR3 spans 17 residues. Germline-derived CDR1 and CDR2 are SGHRS and YFSETQ. This CDR3 reads CASSFVSGGTLMGTQYF. The DNA of the CDR3 is TGCGCCAGCAGCTTCGTAAGCGGGGGGACCTTAATGGGGACCCAGTACTTC.

This clonotype occurred a few times. The rearrangement uses TRBV4-1 and TRBJ2-2; tentatively, D is TRBD2 (7 bases). V was pared by 3 bases and J by 5 bases, with 16 bases between. The germline CDR1 and CDR2 sequences are MGHRA and YSYEKL. CDR3 size: 16 residues. The CDR3 loop reads CASSQGRGLWTGELFF. The DNA of the CDR3 is TGCGCCAGCAGCCAGGGGAGGGGGTTATGGACCGGGGAGCTGTTTTTT.

The table lists this clonotype with many counts. This chain links TRBV19 with TRBJ2-1; TRBD2 matches 11 bases. J lost 3 bases, V lost 1 base, and 5 bases had no gene match. The CDR3 totals 17 residues. CDR1 is LNHDA and CDR2 is SQIVND in the germline V gene (reference sequence). This CDR3 is CASSIGPTSGDYNEQFF. In nucleotides, the CDR3 is TGTGCCAGTAGTATAGGACCGACTAGCGGGGACTACAATGAGCAGTTCTTC.

Points on this clonotype: One end of the junction does not line up with germline, which may come from a read error. This chain uses TRBV24-1 with TRBJ2-7; D unresolved. CDR3 size: 12 residues. Germline V lookup: CDR1 KGHDR, CDR2 SFDVKD. The CDR3 coding sequence is TGTGCCACCCGTGATTTGGACGGTCTATGCGACTTC. This encodes CATRDLDGLCDF.

This clonotype was observed a handful of times. The chain has TRBV12-3 or TRBV12-4 and TRBJ1-2, with D possibly being TRBD1 (5 bases). The CDR3 totals 13 residues. V lost 4 bases and J lost 1, with 7 bases in between. DNA of the CDR3: TGTGCCAGCAGTTGGGGCATTAACTATGGCTACACCTTC. As protein: CASSWGINYGYTF.

The chain uses TRBV4-3 and TRBJ2-1, with TRBD1 matching 8 bases. Germline lookup yields CDR1 LGHNA and CDR2 YSLEER. The V and J ends lost 4 bases and 2 bases, in that order; junction bases with no gene match: 4. The CDR3 length is 15 residues. CDR3 DNA sequence: TGCGCCAGCAGCCCCCGACAGGGGACCTACAATGAGCAGTTCTTC. Amino acid sequence: CASSPRQGTYNEQFF.

This clonotype occurred a few times. The V call is TRBV4-1, the J call TRBJ2-7; D possibly corresponds to TRBD1 (6 bases). This CDR3 is built from 15 residues. CDR1 MGHRA and CDR2 YSYEKL come from the germline V gene. V was trimmed by 3 bases and J by 2 bases, leaving 14 bases between them. CDR3 nucleotides: TGCGCCAGCAGCCACCTTGGCAGGGGCGCCTACGAGCAGTACTTC. Translation: CASSHLGRGAYEQYF.

This clonotype was seen repeatedly, ten times or more. The chain links TRBV5-7 to TRBJ1-4; no clear D gene. TRBV5-7 belongs to the ORF category, with a function that is uncertain. Trimming removed 1 base from V and 7 bases from J, with 8 bases in between. The CDR3 runs to 13 residues. CDR3 sequence: CASSLKGCEKLFF. CDR3 DNA sequence: TGTGCCAGCAGCTTGAAAGGGTGTGAAAAACTGTTTTTT.

This clonotype appeared many times. The V gene is TRBV6-1, the J gene TRBJ2-7, with D perhaps TRBD2 (7 bases). V was pared by 2 bases and J by 4 bases, with 15 bases between. The CDR3 runs to 15 residues. The V gene's germline CDR1 is MNHNS and CDR2 SASEGT. The CDR3 nucleotides are TGTGCCAGCAGTGAAAGGGGGGGCCGGGGATACGAGCAGTACTTC. It yields the protein CASSERGGRGYEQYF.

This clonotype showed up just a few times. The chain combines TRBV27 with TRBJ1-6, with D unclear. This CDR3 is built from 18 residues. V was clipped by 6 bases and J by 8 bases, with 26 bases between them. The germline V gene has CDR1 MNHEY and CDR2 SMNVEV (reference sequence). CDR3 sequence: CASRTSRTGFGAYSPLHF. The DNA for the CDR3 is TGTGCCAGCAGGACCTCTCGTACTGGATTCGGCGCCTATTCACCCCTCCACTTT.

The chain's CDR3 is CASSTRGDGYNEQFF. The CDR3 DNA is TGTGCCAGCAGCACACGCGGCGACGGGTATAATGAGCAGTTCTTC. The chain joins TRBV4-2 to TRBJ2-1; D gene ambiguous. The CDR3 runs 15 residues. Trimming shortened V by 5 bases and J by 7 bases, and 18 bases separated the two germline ends. The germline V gene has CDR1 LGHNA and CDR2 YNFKEQ.